This T cell receptor (beta chain) was obtained from a study of human T cells and chemical hapten exposure. Study outcomes and limitations: The study found that DPC sensitization did not change TCRs above 1 in 1000 frequency. Versus controls, significantly more large CDR3 similarity clusters arose from expanded TCRs.

Separate cDNA molecules received unique molecular identifiers, which the library attached to them. From the RACE reads, TCRdb called clonotypes with MiXCR, one entry per CDR3 protein. The repertoire has approximately 400,000 distinct CDR3 sequences, roughly 4.6% of them found once; the top ten carry just over 2.5%. Details on this clonotype: Antigen specificity is unknown.

CDR1 SGDLS and CDR2 YYNGEE come from the germline V gene. CDR3 size: 16 residues. The V and J ends lost 1 base and 4 bases respectively, with 14 bases between them. The time point is: pre-sensitization, week 0. Stated treatment: therapeutic diphenylcyclopropenone sensitization with weekly scalp DPC. Blood draws came first, before each patch test. The sequence was collected from a woman aged 45-65 years with alopecia areata. Some clones in this sample may be carry-over from other donors' samples. The gene calls are TRBV9 and TRBJ2-2; D unresolved. The specimen was whole blood, collected in connection with sensitization to the hapten diphenylcyclopropenone (DPC). The CDR3 loop is CASSVREQRLTGELFF. CDR3 sequence (DNA): TGTGCCAGCAGCGTAAGGGAACAGAGACTCACCGGGGAGCTGTTTTTT.